These T cell receptor beta chains were read from a single sample in a study of cytomegalovirus exposure and HLA in healthy donors. The protocol was immunoSEQ multiplex PCR, while the TCRdb copy is restricted to in-frame clones and leaves out a portion. Here the sample spans 95,000 to 100,000 clones, around 77% being singletons. The sample taken for sequencing was PBMCs. The receptors originated from a man aged 35 to 55 in good health and CMV-seronegative. CDR3s include the opening cysteine and the closing phenylalanine or tryptophan. A D gene is named only where the DNA matches it firmly. Rows give clone size only sometimes, using once, few, many, or a class for an expanded clone.

clone_size j_call v_call d_call cdr3_aa cdr3_nt
. TRBJ2-5 TRBV2 . CASSESLGGGETQYF TGTGCCAGCAGTGAGAGTCTCGGGGGAGGAGAGACCCAGTACTTC
. TRBJ2-3 TRBV18 . CASSPLIAKASTDTQYF TGTGCCAGCTCACCATTGATAGCAAAAGCTAGCACAGATACGCAGTATTTT
. TRBJ1-6 TRBV5-4 TRBD1 CASSAGQANSPLHF TGTGCCAGCAGCGCAGGACAGGCTAATTCACCCCTCCACTTT
once TRBJ1-6 TRBV4-2 . CASSQDRGSTNSPLHF TGTGCCAGCAGCCAAGATCGGGGATCTACCAATTCACCCCTCCACTTT
once TRBJ2-7 TRBV23-1 . CASSRPGYYEQYF TGCGCCAGCAGTCGTCCCGGGTACTACGAGCAGTACTTC
few TRBJ2-6 TRBV11-2 TRBD2 CASIRTSGGSGANVLTF TGTGCCAGCATCAGGACTAGCGGGGGCTCTGGGGCCAACGTCCTGACTTTC
. TRBJ2-3 TRBV10-3 . CAIKSGLGDTQYF TGTGCCATCAAGAGCGGTCTAGGAGATACGCAGTATTTT
. TRBJ1-5 TRBV19 TRBD1 CASSAEQGIQQPQHF TGTGCCAGTAGCGCAGAACAGGGGATTCAGCAGCCCCAGCATTTT
. TRBJ2-1 TRBV9 TRBD2 CASSVVTGGLNEQFF TGTGCCAGCAGCGTAGTAACGGGGGGGCTGAATGAGCAGTTCTTC
. TRBJ2-2 TRBV5-1 . CASTRLEVNTGELFF TGCGCCAGCACCCGGCTGGAGGTGAACACCGGGGAGCTGTTTTTT
once TRBJ2-7 TRBV7-2 . CASSRETKTYEQYF TGTGCCAGCAGCCGCGAGACTAAAACCTACGAGCAGTACTTC
few TRBJ1-5 TRBV19 . CASSMARIHQPQHF TGTGCCAGTAGTATGGCCAGAATACATCAGCCCCAGCATTTT
. TRBJ2-7 TRBV4-2 TRBD1 CASRLADRAYEQYF TGTGCCAGCAGGCTGGCCGACAGGGCCTACGAGCAGTACTTC
. TRBJ1-1 TRBV2 TRBD1 CASRRDRGGAEAFF TGTGCCAGCAGGAGGGACAGGGGAGGGGCTGAAGCTTTCTTT
. TRBJ2-1 TRBV7-2 . CASSLVGTTYNEQFF TGTGCCAGCAGCTTAGTAGGTACTACCTACAATGAGCAGTTCTTC
. TRBJ2-2 TRBV11-3 . CASSSRNTGELFF TGTGCCAGCAGCTCGAGGAACACCGGGGAGCTGTTTTTT
. TRBJ1-4 TRBV28 . CASSFAGVVATNEKLFF TGTGCCAGCAGTTTTGCGGGGGTAGTTGCAACTAATGAAAAACTGTTTTTT
. TRBJ1-2 TRBV25-1 . CASSDAGYYGYTF TGTGCCAGCAGTGATGCAGGGTACTATGGCTACACCTTC
. TRBJ2-7 TRBV18 . CASSPTPGGEYEQYF TGTGCCAGCTCACCAACCCCAGGAGGCGAGTACGAGCAGTACTTC
. TRBJ2-5 TRBV6-6 TRBD1 CASSYSGTAQETQYF TGTGCCAGCAGTTACTCCGGGACAGCCCAAGAGACCCAGTACTTC
. TRBJ1-2 TRBV6-6 TRBD1 CASSPGTGTLRGYTF TGTGCCAGCAGCCCCGGGACAGGGACCCTTAGAGGCTACACCTTC
few TRBJ2-7 TRBV5-1 TRBD1 CASSSQPGQGSEQYF TGCGCCAGCAGCTCACAACCGGGACAGGGCTCCGAGCAGTACTTC
. TRBJ2-5 TRBV6-9 . CASSPLEVVTREETQYF TGTGCCAGCAGCCCCCTTGAAGTTGTCACCCGGGAAGAGACCCAGTACTTC
. TRBJ1-6 TRBV30 . CAWDRLNSPLHF TGTGCCTGGGACAGGCTGAATTCACCCCTCCACTTT
once TRBJ2-7 TRBV6-4 . CASSDVQFYEQYF TGTGCCAGCAGTGACGTCCAGTTTTACGAGCAGTACTTC
. TRBJ1-2 TRBV5-1 . CASSLVGGADGYTF TGCGCCAGCAGCTTGGTGGGGGGAGCTGACGGCTACACCTTC
. TRBJ2-7 TRBV6-5 . CASSYAAGTVSYEQYF TGTGCCAGCAGTTACGCCGCCGGGACTGTCTCCTACGAGCAGTACTTC
few TRBJ2-7 TRBV14 . CASSQGPRERDYEQYF TGTGCCAGCAGCCAAGGCCCCCGGGAAAGAGATTACGAGCAGTACTTC
. TRBJ2-1 TRBV5-4 TRBD1 CASSRTDRAEQFF TGTGCCAGCAGCAGAACCGACAGGGCTGAGCAGTTCTTC
. TRBJ2-7 TRBV5-1 TRBD2 CASSLDSGGTYEQYF TGCGCCAGCAGCTTGGACAGCGGGGGGACCTACGAGCAGTACTTC
once TRBJ2-1 TRBV7-9 TRBD2 CASSWTSGNNEQFF TGTGCCAGCAGCTGGACTAGCGGCAACAATGAGCAGTTCTTC
few TRBJ2-7 TRBV7-9 . CASSLASSGVEQYF TGTGCCAGCAGCTTAGCGTCTTCAGGGGTCGAGCAGTACTTC
. TRBJ1-6 TRBV7-9 . CASSFPDTGDSPLHF TGTGCCAGCAGCTTCCCGGACACTGGGGATTCACCCCTCCACTTT
few TRBJ2-2 TRBV5-1 . CASSLAWGRVAGELFF TGCGCCAGCAGCTTGGCTTGGGGCAGGGTGGCCGGGGAGCTGTTTTTT
. TRBJ2-1 TRBV9 TRBD2 CASSVSNGGARDEQFF TGTGCCAGCAGCGTAAGTAACGGGGGGGCCCGGGATGAGCAGTTCTTC
. TRBJ2-1 TRBV28 TRBD2 CASSFSGRKYNEQFF TGTGCCAGCAGTTTCAGCGGGAGAAAGTACAATGAGCAGTTCTTC
few TRBJ2-2 TRBV10-1 TRBD1 CASSKTGGTGELFF TGCGCCAGCAGTAAGACAGGGGGCACCGGGGAGCTGTTTTTT
. TRBJ1-5 TRBV2 TRBD1 CASGEQGFQPQHF TGTGCCAGCGGAGAACAGGGGTTTCAGCCCCAGCATTTT
. TRBJ2-7 TRBV7-8 TRBD1 CASSTGQLYEQYF TGTGCCAGCAGCACGGGACAGTTATACGAGCAGTACTTC
. TRBJ2-1 TRBV7-8 . CASSLGLRAQVTYNEQFF TGTGCCAGCAGCTTAGGCTTGCGGGCGCAGGTCACCTACAATGAGCAGTTCTTC
. TRBJ2-7 TRBV7-2 . CASSPGLTYEQYF TGTGCCAGCAGCCCTGGACTTACCTACGAGCAGTACTTC
. TRBJ2-2 TRBV9 . CASSVWADANTGELFF TGTGCCAGCAGCGTATGGGCCGATGCGAACACCGGGGAGCTGTTTTTT
. TRBJ1-1 TRBV27 TRBD1 CASSSPQGGSYAEAFF TGTGCCAGCAGCAGCCCACAGGGGGGCAGCTACGCTGAAGCTTTCTTT
. TRBJ2-2 TRBV5-5 TRBD1 CASSGGTGGTGELFF TGTGCCAGCAGCGGAGGGACAGGGGGCACCGGGGAGCTGTTTTTT
. TRBJ1-3 TRBV10-1 . CAGTLAGPGNTIYF TGCGCCGGCACCCTGGCAGGGCCTGGAAACACCATATATTTT
. TRBJ2-2 TRBV7-3 . CASSPVVAVGELFF TGTGCCAGCAGCCCCGTCGTGGCGGTCGGGGAGCTGTTTTTT
. TRBJ1-6 TRBV11-2 . CASSFYSSYNSPLHF TGTGCCAGCAGCTTCTATAGTTCCTATAATTCACCCCTCCACTTT
. TRBJ2-7 TRBV30 TRBD2 CAWAAQGLAGFYEQYF TGTGCCTGGGCCGCACAGGGACTAGCGGGGTTTTACGAGCAGTACTTC
. TRBJ1-1 TRBV5-5 . CASMLHTNTEAFF TGTGCCAGCATGCTCCACACCAACACTGAAGCTTTCTTT
. TRBJ2-2 TRBV7-2 . CASSLVQGSTGELFF TGTGCCAGCAGCTTAGTACAGGGTAGCACCGGGGAGCTGTTTTTT
few TRBJ2-7 TRBV6-6 TRBD1 CASRTGGGSYEQYF TGTGCCAGCAGGACAGGGGGGGGGTCCTACGAGCAGTACTTC
. TRBJ1-5 TRBV4-1 TRBD1 CASSQEGGWVQPQHF TGCGCCAGCAGCCAAGAAGGGGGCTGGGTTCAGCCCCAGCATTTT